The T cell receptor beta chain described here comes from a study of blood T cell repertoires in COVID-19. Study summary: The study drew acute and convalescent COVID-19 samples from the United States, Italy and Spain. T cells, B-cell-depleted T cells, or PBMCs supplied cDNA or gDNA.

Germline V gene data show CDR1 as SGHDN and CDR2 as FVKESK. V was shortened by 1 base and J by 2 bases, with 8 bases between the two germline ends. The CDR3 extends over 14 amino acids. Under the authors' procedure: Estimation of nucleated cell counts was performed using reference gene primer amplification. TCRdb's table, derived via immunoSEQ multiplex PCR, lists solely in-frame clones and lacks some. V, J and clone size are taken as reported in that table, and D and trimming were inferred from the DNA itself. Altogether approximately 58,000 clones are present, approximately 80% being singletons, with the ten largest covering 43%.

The J gene is TRBJ2-5, the V gene TRBV14, with D perhaps TRBD1 (5 bases). This clonotype was obtained from a man between 65 and 85 years old with active or convalescent COVID-19. Sequenced material: peripheral blood. CDR3 sequence (DNA): TGTGCCAGCAGCCAAGGGCCAGGGCAAGAGACCCAGTACTTC. This encodes CASSQGPGQETQYF. Drawing the rest from reference TRBV14 and TRBJ2-5, the complete variable domain is EAGVTQFPSHSVIEKGQTVTLRCDPISGHDNLYWYRRVMGKEIKFLLHFVKESKQDESGMPNNRFLAERTGGTYSTLKVQPAELEDSGVYFCASSQGPGQETQYFGPGTRLLVL.